This is a list of T cell receptor beta chains from one sample in a study of OX40 agonist ivuxolimab in advanced cancers. The assay was immunoSEQ multiplex PCR, and TCRdb's table has in-frame clones only and misses some. The data show roughly 80,000 clones, with around 87% seen just once and 0.32% held by the top ten. Sample: CD4+ or CD8+ T cells sorted from blood, taken in a trial of the OX40 agonist ivuxolimab. These receptors were collected from an adult with an advanced solid tumor such as melanoma, head and neck, liver or kidney cancer. Each CDR3 is given with its conserved first and last residue. Clone size, where shown, is once, few, many, or a class for clones that have expanded.

v_call	clone_size	j_call	cdr3_aa
TRBV6-5	.	TRBJ2-5	CASSLDFSTAETQYF
TRBV6-6	.	TRBJ2-1	CASSYTGEQFF
TRBV15	.	TRBJ1-1	CATSRDGNTEAFF
TRBV5-8	.	TRBJ1-5	CASSLLWRQPQHF
TRBV18	.	TRBJ1-2	CASSPTDRGLFGYTF
TRBV28	.	TRBJ1-2	CASSLHSRQGRYGYTF
TRBV7-2	.	TRBJ1-2	CASSFSAGQGVGYTF
TRBV6-6	.	TRBJ1-1	CASSYSGSRTSEAFF
TRBV2	.	TRBJ2-2	CASSAREPNTGELFF
TRBV7-8	.	TRBJ2-5	CASNKNSGGETQYF
TRBV28	.	TRBJ2-1	CASSPRQGGYNEQFF
TRBV28	once	TRBJ1-6	CASSLWSGALSPLHF
TRBV2	.	TRBJ2-2	CASKIRVLSGELFF
TRBV11-2	once	TRBJ2-3	CASSLGHPTDTQYF
TRBV27	.	TRBJ2-1	CASSYRSGAQGAHYNEQFF
TRBV28	.	TRBJ2-3	CASSPGLAGGDTQYF
TRBV6-5	.	TRBJ2-1	CASSSGLAVYNEQFF
TRBV6-1	once	TRBJ1-3	CASKMNGNTIYF
TRBV2	.	TRBJ1-2	CASSMDRGPYTF
TRBV7-9	.	TRBJ2-1	CASSLGAFNLPSMYNEQFF
TRBV2	.	TRBJ1-5	CASSKGTGGFQPQHF
TRBV28	once	TRBJ2-2	CASEGRSTGELFF
TRBV7-2	.	TRBJ1-3	CASSSNAGNGNTIYF
TRBV7-8	.	TRBJ2-2	CASSLAVGNTGELFF
TRBV4-2	.	TRBJ2-1	CASSQQFVAGGSSYNEQFF
TRBV5-6	.	TRBJ1-2	CASSSLWGRVIYGYTF
TRBV5-1	.	TRBJ2-3	CASRPRAGLADTQYF
TRBV6-5	.	TRBJ1-1	CASSFPGTEAFF
TRBV6-5	.	TRBJ1-2	CASSYSIQVGYTF
TRBV27	.	TRBJ2-2	CASSSGRAITGELFF
TRBV27	.	TRBJ2-7	CASRPLGDYEQYF
TRBV2	.	TRBJ1-4	CASSEGQGAKRDEKLFF
TRBV6-5	once	TRBJ1-2	CASSQGQGVYTF
TRBV6-5	.	TRBJ1-5	CASSYSRQGNQPQHF
TRBV29-1	.	TRBJ1-1	CSASTPGNTEAFF
TRBV11-2	.	TRBJ2-2	CASSFQQTGELFF
TRBV2	.	TRBJ1-5	CASSPGFFQPQHF
TRBV30	.	TRBJ1-4	CAWSERIGNEKLFF
TRBV30	.	TRBJ1-6	CAWSGWDRPSPLHF
TRBV10-2	.	TRBJ2-3	CATQGRGGMVTDTQYF
TRBV5-1	.	TRBJ2-3	CASSLGVWRVTDTQYF
TRBV7-2	.	TRBJ1-5	CASSLVFSRGNQPQHF
TRBV5-4	.	TRBJ1-1	CASSGQTRIRTEAFF
TRBV5-1	.	TRBJ1-2	CASSSKDRVVSGYTF
TRBV6-5	.	TRBJ1-1	CASSYPTASNTEAFF
TRBV28	.	TRBJ2-7	CASSRTGNGAYEQYF
TRBV5-1	.	TRBJ2-5	CASSLGLAGAAGETQYF
TRBV11-2	.	TRBJ2-1	CASSLVWSGERGEQFF
TRBV5-4	.	TRBJ2-5	CASSLGQVQETQYF
TRBV28	.	TRBJ1-1	CASSLDGLGTNTEAFF
TRBV11-2	.	TRBJ1-1	CASSSSWAANTEAFF
TRBV5-1	.	TRBJ1-4	CASSLQVEEKLFF